The 28 T cell receptor beta chains in this list originate from one sample, sequenced in a study of shared clonotypes between healthy human individuals. Clones were read by immunoSEQ multiplex PCR, and TCRdb kept only the in-frame ones, dropping some. The profile shows about 650,000 clones, 95% to 96% of them singletons. CD45RO negativity and positive selection for CCR7 defined naive CD8 cells, a population that excluded terminally differentiated effector memory CD45RA+ cells. The source material was naive CD8+ T cells sorted from blood. These receptors all come from a woman in her twenties or thirties in good health.

The chain uses TRBV28 and TRBJ2-3; D not certain. Trimming took off 4 bases at V and 5 bases at J, with 10 bases between the two ends. The CDR3 covers 13 residues. Germline V lookup: CDR1 MDHEN, CDR2 SYDVKM. CDR3 residues: CASSSSLGDTQYF. The CDR3 nucleotides read TGTGCCAGCAGTTCGTCGCTGGGAGATACGCAGTATTTT. Full variable domain (rest looked up from reference TRBV28 and TRBJ2-3): DVKVTQSSRYLVKRTGEKVFLECVQDMDHENMFWYRQDPGLGLRLIYFSYDVKMKEKGDIPEGYSVSREKKERFSLILESASTNQTSMYLCASSSSLGDTQYFGPGTRLTVL.

As regards this clone: Other nucleotide sequences from this sample produce the same CDR3. The genes are TRBV28 and TRBJ2-7; 13 bases align to TRBD2. After removal of 6 bases from V and 6 bases from J, the junction contained 5 bases not matched to a gene. The V gene's germline CDR1 is MDHEN and CDR2 SYDVKM. The CDR3 spans 14 residues. The CDR3: CASSPGLAGVEQYF. The CDR3 nucleotides read TGTGCCAGCAGCCCTGGACTAGCGGGAGTCGAGCAGTACTTC.

The chain couples TRBV2 to TRBJ2-7; TRBD1 matches 7 bases. V shed 0 bases and J 4 bases; nucleotides not matched to a gene: 3. Germline CDR1 is SNHLY and CDR2 is FYNNEI. The CDR3 has 14 amino acids. The CDR3 here is CASSEAVRGYEQYF. CDR3 sequence (DNA): TGTGCCAGCAGTGAAGCCGTCAGGGGGTACGAGCAGTACTTC.

The V call is TRBV28, the J call TRBJ2-5; 8 bases fit TRBD2. The DNA end is a closer match to TRBJ2-7, so the J assignment may be wrong. This CDR3 contains 13 residues. From germline, CDR1 is MDHEN and CDR2 SYDVKM. The CDR3 region is CASSLSGGDEQYF. The CDR3 nucleotides are TGTGCCAGCAGTTTATCGGGAGGGGACGAGCAGTACTTC.

CDR3 amino acids: CASSYGQGADEQYF. DNA of the CDR3: TGTGCCAGCAGTTACGGGCAGGGGGCAGACGAGCAGTACTTC. J is TRBJ2-7 and V is TRBV6-5; TRBD1 matches 8 bases. The CDR3 is 14 amino acids. Trimming at V came to 2 bases and at J to 5 bases, leaving 5 bases not matched to a gene. Germline-derived CDR1 and CDR2 are MNHEY and SVGAGI.

The chain recombines TRBV2 with TRBJ2-1; 11 nucleotides align to TRBD2. This CDR3 contains 18 residues. Germline CDR1 SNHLY, CDR2 FYNNEI. V dropped 4 bases and J dropped 5; count of bases not matched to a gene: 13. CDR3 sequence: CASSAPVSGRAGDNEQFF. The CDR3 nucleotides are TGTGCCAGCAGTGCCCCCGTTAGCGGGAGGGCCGGGGACAATGAGCAGTTCTTC. The variable domain in full, with the rest retrieved from reference TRBV2 and TRBJ2-1, is EPEVTQTPSHQVTQMGQEVILRCVPISNHLYFYWYRQILGQKVEFLVSFYNNEISEKSEIFDDQFSVERPDGSNFTLKIRSTKLEDSAMYFCASSAPVSGRAGDNEQFFGPGTRLTVL.

About this clone: At the DNA level, this CDR3 is encoded by other sequences in the same sample as well. The chain carries TRBV28 and TRBJ1-5, with no clear D. Germline assignment: CDR1 MDHEN and CDR2 SYDVKM. This CDR3 region has 13 residues. The V gene lost 3 bases and the J gene lost 1 base, with 4 bases spanning the gap. CDR3 coding DNA: TGTGCCAGCAGTTTGGGGAGCAATCAGCCCCAGCATTTT. Amino acid sequence: CASSLGSNQPQHF.

This sequence joins TRBV5-4 and TRBJ2-7; 9 bases align to TRBD2. Germline values: CDR1 SGHNT, CDR2 YYREEE (reference sequence). The V and J ends lost 3 bases and 5 bases, in that order; junction bases with no gene match: 9. This CDR3 contains 15 residues. This CDR3 reads CASSYPGLAFDEQYF. CDR3 nucleotide sequence: TGTGCCAGCAGCTATCCGGGACTAGCATTTGACGAGCAGTACTTC.

About this clone: Other DNA sequences in the same sample also yield this CDR3. The chain is built from TRBV7-9 and TRBJ1-1; tentatively, D is TRBD1 (6 bases). CDR3 length: 12 residues. V shed 8 bases and J shed 2 bases, with 9 bases lying between them. Germline V lookup: CDR1 SEHNR, CDR2 FQNEAQ (reference sequence). Here the CDR3 DNA reads TGTGCCAGCCGGACAGTCAACACTGAAGCTTTCTTT. Amino acid sequence: CASRTVNTEAFF.

This clone was picked up one time. The J gene is TRBJ1-3, the V gene TRBV27, with unresolved D. The CDR3 covers 18 residues. V lost 0 bases, J lost 1 base, and 16 bases lay in between. From germline, CDR1 is MNHEY and CDR2 SMNVEV (reference sequence). The CDR3 sequence: CASSLSTAGILSGNTIYF. CDR3 nucleotide sequence: TGTGCCAGCAGTTTATCCACGGCAGGAATTTTATCTGGAAACACCATATATTTT.

This chain links TRBV5-5 with TRBJ2-1; 10 bases fit TRBD2. The CDR3 extends over 15 amino acids. Unmatched junction bases numbered 3, after V lost 4 bases and J lost 2 bases. CDR1 is SGHKS, CDR2 YYEKEE, per germline (reference sequence). CDR3 protein: CASSSTSGTYNEQFF. CDR3 nucleotide sequence: TGTGCCAGCAGCAGCACTAGCGGGACCTACAATGAGCAGTTCTTC. The complete variable domain, with remaining parts taken from reference TRBV5-5 and TRBJ2-1, reads DAGVTQSPTHLIKTRGQQVTLRCSPISGHKSVSWYQQVLGQGPQFIFQYYEKEERGRGNFPDRFSARQFPNYSSELNVNALLLGDSALYLCASSSTSGTYNEQFFGPGTRLTVL.

This sequence joins TRBV7-9 and TRBJ2-7; D remains unclear. The length of the CDR3 is 13 residues. V was shortened by 3 bases and J by 4 bases, with 10 bases between the two germline ends. Germline CDR1 is SEHNR and CDR2 is FQNEAQ (reference sequence). CDR3 in DNA: TGTGCCAGCAGCTTCGCTGCGAGGTACGAGCAGTACTTC. Its translation is CASSFAARYEQYF. Based on the CDR3 plus reference TRBV7-9 and TRBJ2-7, the full variable domain is DTGVSQNPRHKITKRGQNVTFRCDPISEHNRLYWYRQTLGQGPEFLTYFQNEAQLEKSRLLSDRFSAERPKGSFSTLEIQRTEQGDSAMYLCASSFAARYEQYFGPGTRLTVT.

The genes are TRBV28 and TRBJ2-6, with 7 positions matching TRBD1. This CDR3 spans 18 amino acids. Germline-derived CDR1 and CDR2 are MDHEN and SYDVKM. Trimming removed 0 bases from V and 0 bases from J; junction bases left unmatched: 5. CDR3 loop: CASSLWGDRVSGANVLTF. Here the CDR3 DNA reads TGTGCCAGCAGTTTATGGGGGGACAGAGTCTCTGGGGCCAACGTCCTGACTTTC.

CDR3 in amino acids: CASSLIAGGPRETQYF. CDR3 nucleotides: TGTGCCAGCAGTTTGATAGCGGGAGGGCCTAGGGAGACCCAGTACTTC. This chain connects TRBV27 to TRBJ2-5, with 11 bases matching TRBD2. The CDR3 totals 16 residues. CDR1 is MNHEY, CDR2 SMNVEV, per germline (reference sequence). Trimming removed 3 bases from V and 5 bases from J; junction bases left unmatched: 8.

The rearrangement joins TRBV5-6 to TRBJ2-2, with 7 bases lining up with TRBD1. This CDR3 is built from 14 residues. Looked up from germline, CDR1 is SGHDT and CDR2 is YYEEEE. The trim removed 4 bases at V and 8 bases at J, leaving 8 bases unmatched. The CDR3 DNA sequence: TGTGCCAGCAGCCCTGTACCGGGACAGGGGGAGCTGTTTTTT. Protein: CASSPVPGQGELFF.

The rearrangement joins TRBV13 to TRBJ2-3; 10 nucleotides match TRBD2. The CDR3 length is 16 residues. Trimming at V came to 4 bases and at J to 0 bases, leaving 4 bases not matched to a gene. Germline V CDR1 and CDR2: PRHDT, FYEKMQ (reference sequence). CDR3 in DNA: TGTGCCAGCAGCTCCTTAGCGGGAGGAAGCACAGATACGCAGTATTTT. As protein: CASSSLAGGSTDTQYF.

V usage is TRBV27 and J usage is TRBJ1-2; D gene ambiguous. The CDR3 loop spans 13 amino acids. Germline loops: CDR1 MNHEY, CDR2 SMNVEV (reference sequence). The germline V and J ends were trimmed by 2 bases and 7 bases, with 11 bases remaining between them. CDR3 sequence: CASSLSRFGGYTF. The CDR3 DNA follows: TGTGCCAGCAGTTTAAGTCGTTTTGGTGGCTACACCTTC.

The rearrangement links TRBV5-4 to TRBJ1-1; 11 bases are a match to TRBD1. The CDR3 extends over 16 amino acids. The V and J ends lost 4 bases and 4 bases, in that order; junction bases with no gene match: 9. Germline CDR1 SGHNT, CDR2 YYREEE (reference sequence). CDR3 in DNA: TGTGCCAGCAGCCCCTGGGACAGGGGGTATGGCACTGAAGCTTTCTTT. Protein sequence: CASSPWDRGYGTEAFF.

The genes are TRBV28 and TRBJ1-2; no reliable D call. Between the trimmed V and J ends, which lost 6 bases and 6 bases, there was a span of 11 bases. CDR1 and CDR2 (germline): MDHEN, SYDVKM. CDR3 length equals 12 residues. CDR3: CASSRDGHGYTF. The CDR3 bases are TGTGCCAGCAGCCGAGACGGGCATGGCTACACCTTC.

This sequence joins TRBV25-1 and TRBJ2-5; D not certain. The CDR3 extends over 14 amino acids. Trimming left V 0 bases short and J 3 bases short, with 8 bases between. The germline CDR1 and CDR2 sequences are MGHDK and SYGVNS. CDR3 protein: CASSEYNTEETQYF. The CDR3 nucleotides read TGTGCCAGCAGTGAATATAATACGGAAGAGACCCAGTACTTC.

This rearrangement joins TRBV27 to TRBJ2-1; D call uncertain. The V end was cut by 2 bases, the J end by 7 bases, with 9 bases between. Germline CDR1 and CDR2: MNHEY and SMNVEV (reference sequence). This CDR3 contains 13 residues. The CDR3 DNA is TGTGCCAGCAGTTTACGGCCCCCTAATGAGCAGTTCTTC. This sequence encodes CASSLRPPNEQFF.

The V call is TRBV7-9, the J call TRBJ2-7; 11 bases are shared with TRBD1. CDR1 is SEHNR, CDR2 FQNEAQ, per germline (reference sequence). This CDR3 is 16 amino acids long. Unmatched junction bases numbered 10, after V lost 5 bases and J lost 4 bases. This CDR3 reads CASSRAGTGGGYEQYF. The CDR3 nucleotides read TGTGCCAGCAGCCGCGCCGGGACAGGGGGTGGGTACGAGCAGTACTTC.

The chain joins TRBV7-9 to TRBJ2-3; 9 bases fit TRBD2. The V segment lost 5 bases and the J segment 2 bases; nucleotides outside the gene matches: 11. Looked up from germline, CDR1 is SEHNR and CDR2 is FQNEAQ (reference sequence). The CDR3 spans 17 residues. The CDR3 DNA reads as TGTGCCAGCAGCCCCGCCGGGCTAGCGGGGTACACAGATACGCAGTATTTT. Translating gives CASSPAGLAGYTDTQYF.

J is TRBJ1-1 and V is TRBV28; D remains ambiguous. Germline CDR1 MDHEN, CDR2 SYDVKM. With 5 bases removed from V and 0 bases from J, the gap between germline ends came to 10 bases. The CDR3 has 14 amino acids. In DNA, the CDR3 is TGTGCCAGCAGTAGTCAGGCCATGAACACTGAAGCTTTCTTT. This encodes CASSSQAMNTEAFF.

This rearrangement joins TRBV28 to TRBJ1-6; D may be TRBD1 (5 bases). V shed 4 bases and J shed 3 bases, with 13 bases lying between them. CDR1 and CDR2 from the germline V gene are MDHEN and SYDVKM. This CDR3 has 16 amino acids. The CDR3 region is CASSSRETRYNSPLHF. CDR3 nucleotide sequence: TGTGCCAGCAGTTCCAGGGAAACCCGCTATAATTCACCCCTCCACTTT.

On this clone: Other DNA sequences in the same sample also yield this CDR3. CDR3 in DNA: TGTGCCAGCAGTTACGGGGGGAATGAGCAGTTCTTC. Protein product: CASSYGGNEQFF. This chain connects TRBV6-5 to TRBJ2-1; TRBD2 might be the D (6 bases). Germline loops: CDR1 MNHEY, CDR2 SVGAGI. The V end lost 2 bases, the J end lost 7 bases, and 6 bases lay between the germline ends. CDR3 length: 12 amino acids.

The chain couples TRBV11-2 to TRBJ2-7; TRBD2 aligns across 7 bases. Germline CDR1 reads SGHAT; CDR2 reads FQNNGV. The CDR3 loop spans 17 amino acids. The V segment lost 7 bases and the J segment 3 bases; nucleotides outside the gene matches: 18. The CDR3 region is CASTSSGGGRTDYEQYF. CDR3 sequence (DNA): TGTGCCAGCACATCGTCGGGCGGGGGTCGAACCGACTACGAGCAGTACTTC. The variable domain in full, with the rest retrieved from reference TRBV11-2 and TRBJ2-7, is EAGVAQSPRYKIIEKRQSVAFWCNPISGHATLYWYQQILGQGPKLLIQFQNNGVVDDSQLPKDRFSAERLKGVDSTLKIQPAKLEDSAVYLCASTSSGGGRTDYEQYFGPGTRLTVT.

V gene TRBV2 combines with J gene TRBJ2-7; the match to TRBD1 covers 7 bases. V dropped 6 bases and J dropped 0; count of bases not matched to a gene: 8. Germline lookup yields CDR1 SNHLY and CDR2 FYNNEI. CDR3 length: 15 amino acids. This chain's CDR3 is CASRGKTGNSYEQYF. DNA of the CDR3: TGTGCCAGCAGGGGTAAGACAGGGAACTCCTACGAGCAGTACTTC.